This record concerns one T cell receptor (beta chain) sequence. The sample originates from a study of blood T cell repertoires in COVID-19. Study-level information: Acute-phase and convalescent COVID-19 samples originated in the United States, Italy and Spain.

V lost 2 bases to trimming and J lost 6 bases; unmatched junction nucleotides: 7. Germline CDR1 SNHLY, CDR2 FYNNEI. CDR3 length: 15 residues. Original handling: The authors estimated nucleated cell counts from reference gene primer amplification. The data were produced by immunoSEQ multiplex PCR, yet TCRdb's version contains in-frame clones alone and is incomplete. V and J calls and clone size are copied from that table; D and trimming were computed from the DNA. This sample has over 30,000 clones, with 60% to 80% found just once. This rearrangement joins TRBV2 to TRBJ2-3; 8 nucleotides line up with TRBD1. This sequence was found in an older man with active or convalescent COVID-19. Sample: peripheral blood. The CDR3 DNA is TGTGCCAGCAGTGAACAGGCAGGGGGCCTCGATACGCAGTATTTT. It encodes CASSEQAGGLDTQYF. The variable domain in full, completed from reference TRBV2 and TRBJ2-3, reads EPEVTQTPSHQVTQMGQEVILRCVPISNHLYFYWYRQILGQKVEFLVSFYNNEISEKSEIFDDQFSVERPDGSNFTLKIRSTKLEDSAMYFCASSEQAGGLDTQYFGPGTRLTVL.